These T cell receptor beta chains were read from a single sample in a study of CD8 T cell repertoires and HIV-1 epitope variants. Using immunoSEQ multiplex PCR, the repertoire was profiled, and TCRdb retains in-frame clones only, with some absent. Of several thousand clones in the sample, approximately 71% were seen once. No antigen is known for these receptors. Sequencing was done on a sample of cultured CD8+ T cells derived from PBMCs. These TCRs come from a male donor with HIV. Each CDR3 is given with its conserved first and last residue. D genes are given only for firm matches. A row's size may be missing; if present it is once, few, many or a size class.

cdr3_nt,cdr3_aa,d_call,v_call,j_call,clone_size
TGTGCCAGCAGCTACACAGGGGTCCTCCTGACTTTC,CASSYTGVLLTF,TRBD1,TRBV7-9,TRBJ2-6,few
TGTGCCAGTAGTATGTCCAGGGGGAACTATGGCTACACCTTC,CASSMSRGNYGYTF,TRBD1,TRBV19,TRBJ1-2,-
TGCAGCGTTTTGTTTGTTACTAGCCGGGGGAATGAGCAGTTCTTC,CSVLFVTSRGNEQFF,-,TRBV29-1,TRBJ2-1,-
TGCAGCGTTGAAGTTGAGGGACAGGGGTCGAACGAGCAGTACTTC,CSVEVEGQGSNEQYF,TRBD1,TRBV29-1,TRBJ2-7,-
TGTGCCAGCAGTGAAGCGCGTGGTGAGGTCCTCCAGCCCCAGCATTTT,CASSEARGEVLQPQHF,-,TRBV6-1,TRBJ1-5,-
TGTGCCACCAGCTCTCTAAGAGGGAGTGGCGGCGGCTACACCTTC,CATSSLRGSGGGYTF,-,TRBV15,TRBJ1-2,-
TGCGCCAGCGGCTTAGGGGAGGGCCCTGGGGCAGATACGCAGTATTTT,CASGLGEGPGADTQYF,TRBD2,TRBV5-1,TRBJ2-3,-
TGTGCCAGCAGCTGGTCCGAAAATATGGTGTACGAGCAGTACTTC,CASSWSENMVYEQYF,-,TRBV5-6,TRBJ2-7,-
TGTGCCAGCACCCTAGCGGAGTCCACCGGGGAGCTGTTTTTT,CASTLAESTGELFF,TRBD2,TRBV6-5,TRBJ2-2,-
TGCGCCAGCAGCTTGGATGGGACCAGCAGGGGGGAGCTGTTTTTT,CASSLDGTSRGELFF,-,TRBV5-1,TRBJ2-2,once
TGTGCCAGCAGTTCAATGATGGACAGGGGCACTGAAGCTTTCTTT,CASSSMMDRGTEAFF,TRBD1,TRBV27,TRBJ1-1,-
TGTGCCATCAGTGAGACAGGGGGTGACACTGAAGCTTTCTTT,CAISETGGDTEAFF,TRBD1,TRBV10-3,TRBJ1-1,-
TGTGCCAGCAGGATCCAAGAGACCCAGTACTTC,CASRIQETQYF,-,TRBV25-1,TRBJ2-5,-
TGCGCCAGCAGCTTGGACGGGCAGGCGGCTAATTCACCCCTCCACTTT,CASSLDGQAANSPLHF,-,TRBV5-1,TRBJ1-6,-
TGTGCCACCCAGGGGGACTATCCGAGCTACACCTTC,CATQGDYPSYTF,TRBD1,TRBV10-3,TRBJ1-2,few
TGCGCCAGCAGCCCAGGCGAGAGCTCCTACAATGAGCAGTTCTTC,CASSPGESSYNEQFF,-,TRBV5-1,TRBJ2-1,-
TGTGTAGGGCAGTTCATGAACACTGAAGCTTTCTTT,CVGQFMNTEAFF,-,TRBV7-9,TRBJ1-1,-
TGCGCCAGCAGCGACGGGACGTCGGGAGAGGCAGAGGCAGATACGCAGTATTTT,CASSDGTSGEAEADTQYF,-,TRBV10-1,TRBJ2-3,-
TGCGCCAGCAGCCCTGGGCCGGGACTAGAAGCTTTCTTT,CASSPGPGLEAFF,-,TRBV4-1,TRBJ1-1,-
TGCGCCAGCAGCTTATACAGCGGGACCACAAGCTCCTACGAGCAGTACTTC,CASSLYSGTTSSYEQYF,TRBD2,TRBV5-1,TRBJ2-7,medium-sized
TGTGCCAGCAGAGACCCCAAGACAGGGCTTATTGCCCACACTGAAGCTTTCTTT,CASRDPKTGLIAHTEAFF,TRBD1,TRBV28,TRBJ1-1,-
TGTGCCAGCAGTTCAGACAGGGCAGACGAGCAGTACTTC,CASSSDRADEQYF,TRBD1,TRBV28,TRBJ2-7,-
TGTGCCAGCAGCCTAGGACAGGGAAGCAACGAGCAGTACTTC,CASSLGQGSNEQYF,TRBD1,TRBV7-3,TRBJ2-7,few
TGTGCCAGCAGGGGGAGACAGAAGAACACCGGGGAGCTGTTTTTT,CASRGRQKNTGELFF,-,TRBV6-5,TRBJ2-2,once
TGTGCCAGCAGTTTAAGTTGGGACAGGGTAAACGAGCAGTACTTC,CASSLSWDRVNEQYF,TRBD1,TRBV28,TRBJ2-7,-
TGTGCCAGCAGCCCGGACAGCCAGGGAGTGATCTTT,CASSPDSQGVIF,-,TRBV11-2,TRBJ1-1,few
TGCGCCAGCAGTCGAGATTCTGGTGGAGCTTTCTTT,CASSRDSGGAFF,-,TRBV23-1,TRBJ1-1,few
TGTGCCAGTAGTATCCACTTGGGGGTTGGCACTGAAGCTTTCTTT,CASSIHLGVGTEAFF,-,TRBV19,TRBJ1-1,few
TGTGCCAGCAGCTTCGGACAGGGTACGGACGAGCAGTACTTC,CASSFGQGTDEQYF,TRBD1,TRBV5-8,TRBJ2-7,-
TGTGCCAGCAGGGTCGGGACCGGGGAGCTGTTTTTT,CASRVGTGELFF,-,TRBV27,TRBJ2-2,-
TGTGCCAGCAGCTACGGGACAGGGGGCGGCACTGAAGCTTTCTTT,CASSYGTGGGTEAFF,TRBD1,TRBV13,TRBJ1-1,once
TGCGCCAGCAGCCTCTGGTCGAGCTCCTACGAGCAGTACTTC,CASSLWSSSYEQYF,-,TRBV4-3,TRBJ2-7,-
TGCGCCAGCAGCCGATCTCCGGATACCTACGAGCAGTACTTC,CASSRSPDTYEQYF,-,TRBV4-1,TRBJ2-7,few
TGCGCCAGCAGCCAAGATAAGACAGGTTCCTACAATGAGCAGTTCTTC,CASSQDKTGSYNEQFF,-,TRBV4-1,TRBJ2-1,-
TGCGCCAGCAGTGAAGGGGGCGTAATCGCTGAAGCTTTCTTT,CASSEGGVIAEAFF,TRBD1,TRBV10-2,TRBJ1-1,-
TGTGCCAGCAGCTTGGGGTACTCTGAAGCTTTCTTT,CASSLGYSEAFF,-,TRBV5-8,TRBJ1-1,-